These 29 T cell receptor beta chains originate from one sample sequenced in a study of immune characteristics of hereditary and idiopathic chronic pancreatitis. TCRdb's copy holds only in-frame clones and misses some; the assay was immunoSEQ multiplex PCR. Among fewer than 10,000 clones listed, about four fifths were seen once. Chronic pancreatitis tissue was collected during total pancreatectomy with islet autotransplantation. The sequencing input was pancreas tissue with idiopathic chronic pancreatitis. Every receptor here comes from a human donor with chronic pancreatitis.

The V and J genes are TRBV6-5 and TRBJ1-6, with D tentatively TRBD1 (6 bases). Germline V gives CDR1 MNHEY, CDR2 SVGAGI. The CDR3 contains 16 residues. Trimming pared 0 bases from V and 2 bases from J, leaving 8 bases between. Here the CDR3 DNA reads TGTGCCAGCAGTTACTCGGGGGGCCCCTATAATTCACCCCTCCACTTT. This encodes CASSYSGGPYNSPLHF.

This clone was observed a single time. The rearrangement uses TRBV3-1 (or the pseudogene TRBV3-2) and TRBJ2-2, with D unresolved. Germline V CDR1 and CDR2: LGHDT, YNNKEL (reference sequence). Trimming pared 1 base from V and 1 base from J, leaving 1 base between. The CDR3 spans 13 residues. The CDR3 spells CASSQGNTGELFF. As DNA, the CDR3 is TGTGCCAGCAGCCAAGGGAACACCGGGGAGCTGTTTTTT.

The rearrangement links TRBV7-7 to TRBJ2-1, with a tentative D call TRBD2 (6 bases). The V end lost 4 bases, the J end lost 1 base, and 14 bases lay between the germline ends. This CDR3 is built from 16 residues. Germline CDR1 reads SSHAT; CDR2 reads FNYEAQ (reference sequence). The CDR3 DNA follows: TGTGCCAGCAGCTCGGGCCGACTAGTTTCCTACAATGAGCAGTTCTTC. Residues: CASSSGRLVSYNEQFF.

V usage is TRBV3-1 (or the pseudogene TRBV3-2) and J usage is TRBJ2-1, with 9 nucleotides matching TRBD2. The ends lost 1 base at V and 4 bases at J; junction bases unmatched: 8. The CDR3 extends over 17 amino acids. CDR1 and CDR2 from the germline V gene are LGHDT and YNNKEL (reference sequence). CDR3 sequence reads: CASSQGSAGGSYNEQFF. In DNA, the CDR3 is TGTGCCAGCAGCCAAGGCTCCGCGGGGGGGTCTTACAATGAGCAGTTCTTC.

V usage is TRBV7-3 and J usage is TRBJ2-1, with D uncertain. Trimming took 5 bases from V and 7 from J, leaving 12 bases between them. CDR1 is SGHTA, CDR2 FQGTGA, per germline. This CDR3 is 13 amino acids long. CDR3 DNA sequence: TGTGCCAGCAGCGTTCAGGCTGGAAATGAGCAGTTCTTC. Protein sequence: CASSVQAGNEQFF.

J is TRBJ2-3 and V is TRBV20-1, with TRBD2 matching over 9 bases. The CDR3 spans 17 residues. V was pared by 3 bases and J by 2 bases, with 12 bases of the junction left unmatched. The germline CDR1 and CDR2 sequences are DFQATT and SNEGSKA (reference sequence). The CDR3 DNA reads TGCAGTGCTAGTGGACTAGCGTACGCCGGAATCACAGATACGCAGTATTTT. Amino acid sequence: CSASGLAYAGITDTQYF.

J is TRBJ1-1 and V is TRBV4-3; no clear D gene. The CDR3 spans 14 residues. V shed 4 bases and J shed 4 bases, with 13 bases lying between them. Germline CDR1 is LGHNA and CDR2 is YSLEER. The CDR3 region has the DNA TGCGCCAGCAGCCGTTCTAGGCGGCCCACTGAAGCTTTCTTT. Encoded protein: CASSRSRRPTEAFF.

The chain is built from TRBV7-9 and TRBJ1-1; 10 bases match TRBD1. V was pared by 11 bases and J by 0 bases, with 9 bases of the junction left unmatched. The CDR3 is made up of 15 amino acids. In germline, CDR1 is SEHNR, CDR2 FQNEAQ (reference sequence). The CDR3 coding sequence is TGTGCCGGACAGGGGGGAACAACTTTGAACACTGAAGCTTTCTTT. This encodes CAGQGGTTLNTEAFF.

V is TRBV29-1 and J is TRBJ1-1; tentative D call: TRBD1 (5 bases). The V gene lost 5 bases and the J gene lost 3 bases, with 19 bases spanning the gap. The CDR3 has 15 residues. Germline V gives CDR1 SQVTM, CDR2 ANQGSEA. As DNA, the CDR3 is TGCAGCGTTTTTGGTGCCGGGGGACGGGACACTGAAGCTTTCTTT. The encoded protein is CSVFGAGGRDTEAFF.

The J gene is TRBJ1-2, the V gene TRBV5-6; TRBD1 is a possible D gene (5 bases). Trimming left V 0 bases short and J 8 bases short, with 17 bases between. The CDR3 spans 15 residues. CDR1 and CDR2 from the germline V gene are SGHDT and YYEEEE. DNA for the CDR3: TGTGCCAGCAGCTTGGCGGAGTGGGGGAGAGGGGGCTACACCTTC. It yields the protein CASSLAEWGRGGYTF.

The rearrangement joins TRBV18 to TRBJ2-7; no definite D call. Trimming cost V 3 bases and J 3 bases, with 9 bases left between them. CDR3 length equals 13 residues. Per germline, CDR1 KGHSH and CDR2 LQKENI. The CDR3 sequence is CASSPLHNYEQYF. The CDR3 coding sequence is TGTGCCAGCTCACCGCTCCACAACTACGAGCAGTACTTC. Full variable domain (rest looked up from reference TRBV18 and TRBJ2-7): NAGVMQNPRHLVRRRGQEARLRCSPMKGHSHVYWYRQLPEEGLKFMVYLQKENIIDESGMPKERFSAEFPKEGPSILRIQQVVRGDSAAYFCASSPLHNYEQYFGPGTRLTVT.

This chain links TRBV5-5 with TRBJ2-2; 9 bases align to TRBD1. The trim removed 4 bases at V and 3 bases at J, leaving 7 bases unmatched. The V gene's germline CDR1 is SGHKS and CDR2 YYEKEE (reference sequence). The CDR3 sequence is 16 residues long. In nucleotides, the CDR3 is TGTGCCAGCAGCGATACAGGGGGCGCCGACACCGGGGAGCTGTTTTTT. Its protein is CASSDTGGADTGELFF. The variable domain in full, completed from reference TRBV5-5 and TRBJ2-2, reads DAGVTQSPTHLIKTRGQQVTLRCSPISGHKSVSWYQQVLGQGPQFIFQYYEKEERGRGNFPDRFSARQFPNYSSELNVNALLLGDSALYLCASSDTGGADTGELFFGEGSRLTVL.

V gene TRBV5-1 combines with J gene TRBJ2-3; no clear D gene. CDR1 and CDR2 (germline): SGHRS, YFSETQ. Trimming cost V 7 bases and J 4 bases, with 13 bases left between them. This CDR3 contains 13 residues. DNA of the CDR3: TGCGCCAGCTTTAGGTCAAACCCAGATACGCAGTATTTT. Its translation is CASFRSNPDTQYF.

As concerns this clone: In the same sample, other DNA sequences code for this CDR3. V gene TRBV5-4 combines with J gene TRBJ1-2; 11 positions agree with TRBD1. CDR1 is SGHNT, CDR2 YYREEE, per germline (reference sequence). The CDR3 runs to 16 residues. J lost 0 bases, V lost 4 bases, and 5 bases had no gene match. The CDR3 DNA reads as TGTGCCAGCAGCCCGGGACAGGGGGGAACTAACTATGGCTACACCTTC. Amino acids: CASSPGQGGTNYGYTF.

The rearrangement joins TRBV30 to TRBJ1-2; possibly TRBD1 for D (5 bases). The CDR3 is 14 residues long. Germline-derived CDR1 and CDR2 are GTSNPN and SVGIG (reference sequence). Trimming cost V 3 bases and J 3 bases, with 14 bases left between them. The CDR3 here is CAWRRAGYYYGYTF. The CDR3 nucleotides are TGTGCCTGGAGGAGAGCAGGGTATTACTATGGCTACACCTTC.

This rearrangement joins TRBV9 to TRBJ2-7; tentative D call: TRBD2 (6 bases). The V end lost 0 bases, the J end lost 4 bases, and 11 bases lay between the germline ends. CDR1 is SGDLS and CDR2 is YYNGEE in the germline V gene. The CDR3 extends over 14 amino acids. CDR3 bases: TGTGCCAGCAGCGTAGCAGGGACTGGTTACGAGCAGTACTTC. Protein: CASSVAGTGYEQYF.

V is TRBV12-3 or TRBV12-4 and J is TRBJ2-6; D gene unclear. V was pared by 3 bases and J by 4 bases, with 4 bases between. This CDR3 region has 13 residues. CDR3 bases: TGTGCCAGCAGTTTTGCCGGGGCCAACGTCCTGACTTTC. Amino acid sequence: CASSFAGANVLTF.

The chain has TRBV9 and TRBJ2-5; TRBD2 is a possible D gene (6 bases). Germline CDR1 reads SGDLS; CDR2 reads YYNGEE. This CDR3 has 14 residues. Trimming took off 3 bases at V and 5 bases at J, with 14 bases between the two ends. The CDR3 here is CASSEEAGWETQYF. In nucleotides, the CDR3 is TGTGCCAGCAGCGAAGAAGCGGGCTGGGAGACCCAGTACTTC.

This clone has only one observation. The chain has TRBV7-8 and TRBJ2-5; D call uncertain. Germline CDR1 reads SGHVS; CDR2 reads FQNEAQ. This CDR3 has 13 amino acids. V lost 2 bases, J lost 2 bases, and 6 bases lay in between. This chain's CDR3 is CASSLMRQETQYF. The CDR3 DNA follows: TGTGCCAGCAGCTTAATGCGGCAAGAGACCCAGTACTTC.

The rearrangement uses TRBV5-1 and TRBJ2-1; 10 bases line up with TRBD1. This CDR3 region has 17 residues. CDR1 and CDR2 from the germline V gene are SGHRS and YFSETQ. Trimming cost V 2 bases and J 0 bases; bases outside gene matches: 5. The CDR3 DNA reads as TGCGCCAGCAGCTTACAGGGACAGGGGATCTCCTACAATGAGCAGTTCTTC. Encoded protein: CASSLQGQGISYNEQFF.

The CDR3 DNA reads as TGTGCCAGCTCACCACCGAACACTGAAGCTTTCTTT. It yields the protein CASSPPNTEAFF. The chain employs TRBV18 and TRBJ1-1, with no clear D. This CDR3 region has 12 residues. The V end was cut by 0 bases, the J end by 1 base, with 0 bases between. In germline, CDR1 is KGHSH, CDR2 LQKENI.

This clone has only one observation. This chain uses TRBV7-9 with TRBJ1-2; D is uncertain. The V and J ends lost 2 bases and 5 bases respectively, with 9 bases between them. From germline, CDR1 is SEHNR and CDR2 FQNEAQ (reference sequence). This CDR3 region has 13 residues. CDR3 bases: TGTGCCAGCAGCTTAAGTGTCGATTATGGCTACACCTTC. Its protein product is CASSLSVDYGYTF.

The rearrangement links TRBV3-1 (or the pseudogene TRBV3-2) to TRBJ2-2, with TRBD2 identical over 9 bases. The CDR3 runs to 16 residues. The ends lost 4 bases at V and 4 bases at J; junction bases unmatched: 7. The germline CDR1 and CDR2 sequences are LGHDT and YNNKEL (reference sequence). CDR3 region: CASSLRGGAATGELFF. The CDR3 nucleotides are TGTGCCAGCAGCCTTCGCGGGGGGGCCGCCACCGGGGAGCTGTTTTTT.

J is TRBJ1-1 and V is TRBV19, with D possibly matching TRBD1 (6 bases). V was cut by 5 bases and J by 6 bases, with 10 bases left in between. The germline CDR1 and CDR2 sequences are LNHDA and SQIVND (reference sequence). The CDR3 sequence is 12 residues long. The DNA of the CDR3 is TGTGCCAGTAGTGCGGACAGATCTGAAGCTTTCTTT. Protein product: CASSADRSEAFF.

J is TRBJ1-2 and V is TRBV19; D is undetermined. This CDR3 has 15 amino acids. Germline lookup yields CDR1 LNHDA and CDR2 SQIVND (reference sequence). The V gene lost 3 bases and the J gene lost 0 bases, with 11 bases spanning the gap. For the CDR3, the DNA is TGTGCCAGTAGTATGCTTACAGAGACTAACTATGGCTACACCTTC. This translates into CASSMLTETNYGYTF.

This chain connects TRBV19 to TRBJ1-5, with unresolved D. The CDR3 extends over 16 amino acids. Between the trimmed V and J ends, which lost 4 bases and 7 bases, there was a span of 20 bases. Germline values: CDR1 LNHDA, CDR2 SQIVND (reference sequence). Written as DNA, the CDR3 is TGTGCCAGTAGTAAAGGGTATGGGGTAGAATTACAGCCCCAGCATTTT. Translation: CASSKGYGVELQPQHF.

V is TRBV24-1 and J is TRBJ2-1, with 9 bases matching TRBD1. After removal of 2 bases from V and 9 bases from J, the junction contained 10 bases not matched to a gene. CDR1 and CDR2 (germline): KGHDR, SFDVKD. This CDR3 has 16 residues. This CDR3 reads CATSDSGQGTFGEQFF. CDR3 nucleotide sequence: TGTGCCACCAGTGATTCAGGACAGGGGACGTTCGGTGAGCAGTTCTTC.

The genes are TRBV19 and TRBJ1-4, with D perhaps TRBD1 (5 bases). CDR1 is LNHDA, CDR2 SQIVND, per germline (reference sequence). Trimming removed 7 bases from V and 1 base from J, with 7 bases in between. This CDR3 is built from 13 residues. The CDR3 protein is CASKGETNEKLFF. The CDR3 nucleotides are TGTGCCAGTAAAGGGGAAACTAATGAAAAACTGTTTTTT.

The genes are TRBV5-6 and TRBJ1-2; 7 bases are a match to TRBD1. Germline V gene sequence: CDR1 SGHDT, CDR2 YYEEEE. The CDR3 runs 16 residues. V dropped 0 bases and J dropped 0; count of bases not matched to a gene: 5. CDR3 residues: CASSLDRGSSNYGYTF. As DNA, the CDR3 is TGTGCCAGCAGCTTGGACAGGGGATCCTCTAACTATGGCTACACCTTC.